This entry features one T cell receptor (beta chain) sequence. Its cognate antigen has yet to be identified. Per-base qualities were not stored, and no clone one base away is much larger. The time point tag for this specimen amounts to: cells obtained before transplantation from donor or recipient. CD3+CD4+ and CD3+CD8+ populations were FACS-sorted from unstimulated pre-transplant donor and recipient cells taken from spleen or lymph nodes. The CDR3 covers 16 residues, taking in both the cysteine and the phenylalanine. The sequence is cut down to CDR3 DNA, 48 bases in frame from base 1. The germline V gene supplies CDR1 SGHAT and CDR2 FQNNGV. V lost 5 bases and J lost 5 bases, and the count of bases not matched to a germline gene is 15. Libraries were built with the immunoSEQ multiplex PCR assay. For most patients, genomic DNA was isolated with the Qiagen DNeasy Blood and Tissue Kit and sent frozen to Adaptive Biotechnologies for TCR sequencing. For most patients, high-throughput TCR-beta CDR3 sequencing of genomic DNA was performed by Adaptive Biotechnologies. On the authors' methods: TCR sequencing data for 15 to 20 patients were retrieved from Adaptive's ImmunoSEQ software; a few other patients were processed with MiXCR and VDJtools. CD4 versus CD8 sorting errors were corrected by removing sequences found in both subsets at a frequency ratio below 5:1. CDR3 nucleotide sequences shared by donor and recipient were removed because the origin of these sequences could not be assigned. At least 2-fold expansion over unstimulated cells and a minimum CFSE-low frequency of 0.002% (template counts) or 0.001% (read counts) were required for clones to be classified as alloreactive. Clones were considered mappable if detected in sequenced pre-transplant spleen, lymph node, or MLR CFSE-low populations of the donor or recipient. Cumulative frequency of alloreactive clones was calculated as a percentage of all sequences weighted by copy number. The immuneACCESS repertoire file appears here via TCRdb, limited to in-frame rearrangements. These files lack a portion of the clones; in checked studies, under half of the deficit traces to unresolved V genes, and the cause of the others is not known. That table gives V, J and clone size, and the DNA gave D and trimming. A total of 65,000 to 90,000 clones appear in this sample, less than 95% of them only once. The ten biggest clones cover 7% to 9.5% of the sample.

This entry is derived from a study of graft-versus-host responses after intestinal transplantation (dated by TCRdb to the early 2020s). About the investigation overall: Recipients received multivisceral, liver-intestinal, or isolated intestinal transplants. A peak of at least 4% donor T cells among recipient peripheral blood mononuclear cells was the definition used for donor T cell macrochimerism. Instead of going to the commercial service, samples from three later patients were sequenced in-house on an Illumina MiSeq and processed with MiXCR. Bulk TCR-beta CDR3 sequencing was used to track graft-versus-host and host-versus-graft alloreactive T cell clones in the graft, circulation and bone marrow after intestinal transplantation. Every recipient was given anti-thymocyte globulin induction, then maintenance tacrolimus and steroids for around three years. To identify alloreactive clones, pre-transplant mixed lymphocyte reaction products were sequenced and compared with unstimulated pre-transplant donor and recipient T cells. A cohort of fewer than 25 intestinal transplant recipients, including one retransplant, was enrolled, and a few patients lacking pretransplant specimens were excluded. General conclusions and limits of the study: High GvH to HvG T cell clonal ratios were observed in the allografts of patients with donor T cell macrochimerism. The relatively low number and heterogeneity of intestinal transplant patients limited the conclusions. Peak levels of circulating GvH clones were associated with declines in HvG clones early after transplant. GvH clones were detected in recipient bone marrow, and some appeared earlier in ileal mucosa or blood, consistent with an intestinal mucosal origin.

The origin of this receptor is a human donor who was the organ donor for an intestinal transplant. Sequencing used unstimulated CD8+ T cells sorted from spleen or lymph node cells, obtained before transplant. The V gene is TRBV11-2 and the J gene is TRBJ2-7, and TRBD1 aligns with 7 junction nucleotides. The base sequence is TGTGCCAGCAGCCTCATAGCCTACAGGGGATTAAACGAGCAGTACTTC. Its protein reads: CASSLIAYRGLNEQYF.